This is a list of T cell receptor beta chains from one sample in a study of blood T cell repertoires in COVID-19. The protocol was immunoSEQ multiplex PCR, while the TCRdb copy is restricted to in-frame clones and leaves out a portion. The data hold about 200,000 clones, with 88% observed a single time. Sequencing used peripheral blood. The receptors stem from a man between 18 and 35 years old with active or convalescent COVID-19. CDR3s include the opening cysteine and the closing phenylalanine or tryptophan. The D gene is left open where the match is weak. Clone size appears in some rows only: once, few, many, or a class for an expanded clone.

D gene	clone size	V gene	J gene	CDR3 DNA	CDR3 protein
.	.	TRBV6-1	TRBJ1-5	TGTGCCAGCAGTGACAACAGCGGGCCTATGCCCCAGCATTTT	CASSDNSGPMPQHF
TRBD1	.	TRBV5-6	TRBJ1-2	TGTGCCAGCAGTCCGGGACAGGGGTACTATGGCTACACCTTC	CASSPGQGYYGYTF
TRBD1	.	TRBV6-6	TRBJ1-2	TGTGCCAGCAGTCTGAAACCGACATCGGGACAGGGTACGGGCTACACCTTC	CASSLKPTSGQGTGYTF
TRBD1	.	TRBV18	TRBJ2-2	TGTGCCAGCTCGGCCGGGACAGGGAACACCGGGGAGCTGTTTTTT	CASSAGTGNTGELFF
TRBD1	.	TRBV7-8	TRBJ1-2	TGTGCCAGCAGCTCCAGCCGGACAGGAGAGAACTATGGCTACACCTTC	CASSSSRTGENYGYTF
.	.	TRBV27	TRBJ1-3	TGTGCCAGCAGCCCCCGCGGGATTGGAAACACCATATATTTT	CASSPRGIGNTIYF
TRBD1	.	TRBV6-5	TRBJ1-2	TGTGCCAGCAGCTTAGACAGGGGCGCCCTCGGTGGCTACACCTTC	CASSLDRGALGGYTF
TRBD2	.	TRBV4-3	TRBJ2-1	TGCGCCAGCAGCCGTCTTGCGGGAGTAGGCTACAATGAGCAGTTCTTC	CASSRLAGVGYNEQFF
TRBD2	once	TRBV5-1	TRBJ2-7	TGCGCCAGCAGCTCGGGGGGACTAGCGGGATCCTACGAGCAGTACTTC	CASSSGGLAGSYEQYF
.	once	TRBV5-5	TRBJ2-2	TGTGCCAGCAGCACCTCACCGACAGCGAACACCGGGGAGCTGTTTTTT	CASSTSPTANTGELFF
TRBD2	.	TRBV3-1/TRBV3-2	TRBJ2-3	TGTGCCAGCAGCCAAGGTCTAGCGGGGACAGATACGCAGTATTTT	CASSQGLAGTDTQYF
TRBD2	.	TRBV4-1	TRBJ2-3	TGCGCCAGCAGCCAAGCTCTAGCGGGAGCTACAGATACGCAGTATTTT	CASSQALAGATDTQYF
.	.	TRBV4-3	TRBJ2-3	TGCGCCAGCAGCCAAGATAATTGGGAGACAGATACGCAGTATTTT	CASSQDNWETDTQYF
.	.	TRBV2	TRBJ2-3	TGTGCCAGCAGAGTCTATGGTCTGATGATTACAGATACGCAGTATTTT	CASRVYGLMITDTQYF
.	.	TRBV5-1	TRBJ1-5	TGCGCCAGCAGCTTAAGGGTAGGGACAAATCAGCCCCAGCATTTT	CASSLRVGTNQPQHF
.	.	TRBV20-1	TRBJ2-7	TGCAGTGCTAGAGACGCCTACGAGCAGTACTTC	CSARDAYEQYF
.	.	TRBV5-1	TRBJ1-1	TGCGCCAGCAGCTGGGTGGGGAGAGGGGGCACTGAAGCTTTCTTT	CASSWVGRGGTEAFF
TRBD2	.	TRBV15	TRBJ2-2	TGTGCCACCAGCAGAGGGCTAGCGGAAGGCGGGGAGCTGTTTTTT	CATSRGLAEGGELFF
TRBD2	.	TRBV18	TRBJ2-1	TGTGCCAGCTCACCAGGGACTAGCGGGGAGAAGCAGTTCTTC	CASSPGTSGEKQFF
TRBD1	.	TRBV6-1	TRBJ1-2	TGTGCCAGCAGTGAAGCGGCACAGGGGCACGAGGGCTACACCTTC	CASSEAAQGHEGYTF
TRBD2	once	TRBV4-3	TRBJ2-1	TGCGCCAGCAGCCAAGAGGGGACTAGCGGGGGGAATATGTACAATGAGCAGTTCTTC	CASSQEGTSGGNMYNEQFF
TRBD1	.	TRBV28	TRBJ1-4	TGTGCCAGCAGTTTCATGAACAGGGGTGAGAATGAAAAACTGTTTTTT	CASSFMNRGENEKLFF
TRBD2	.	TRBV7-9	TRBJ2-1	TGTGCCAGCAGCTTAGGTTCGGGACTAGCCTACAATGAGCAGTTCTTC	CASSLGSGLAYNEQFF
TRBD2	.	TRBV5-1	TRBJ2-3	TGCGCCAGCAGCCGAGGACTAGCGGGCCTACCGTGGACAGATACGCAGTATTTT	CASSRGLAGLPWTDTQYF
TRBD1	.	TRBV6-2/TRBV6-3	TRBJ1-1	TGTGCCAGCAGTATACAGGGGGTAAACACTGAAGCTTTCTTT	CASSIQGVNTEAFF
.	.	TRBV4-1	TRBJ1-5	TGCGCCAGCAGCCAAGAGGCCAGTAATAGCAATCAGCCCCAGCATTTT	CASSQEASNSNQPQHF
.	few	TRBV12-5	TRBJ2-3	TGTGCTAGTGGTTTGCGGGAGGGGGCCCTAGCTAGCACAGATACGCAGTATTTT	CASGLREGALASTDTQYF
TRBD2	.	TRBV19	TRBJ2-2	TGTGCCAGTAGTTTTAGCGGGGGGGCGTCCGGGGAGCTGTTTTTT	CASSFSGGASGELFF
TRBD1	few	TRBV18	TRBJ2-1	TGTGCCAGCTCACCTTGGGGGACAGGGGATTACAATGAGCAGTTCTTC	CASSPWGTGDYNEQFF
TRBD2	.	TRBV5-1	TRBJ2-3	TGCGCCAGCAGCTTGAATCTAGCGGGTAGCACAGATACGCAGTATTTT	CASSLNLAGSTDTQYF
.	.	TRBV7-2	TRBJ1-1	TGTGCCAGCAGCTTCGCCATTCGGTCTGAAGCTTTCTTT	CASSFAIRSEAFF
TRBD1	.	TRBV5-1	TRBJ2-7	TGCGCCAGCAGCTTAGGACAGGGGGCCTACGAGCAGTACTTC	CASSLGQGAYEQYF
.	.	TRBV6-5	TRBJ2-7	TGTGCCAGCATGAGAGGGCAGGGGTACGAGCAGTACTTC	CASMRGQGYEQYF
TRBD1	once	TRBV6-6	TRBJ2-5	TGTGCCAGCAGTTTTAGGACAGGGGGCGAAGAGACCCAGTACTTC	CASSFRTGGEETQYF
.	few	TRBV30	TRBJ1-4	TGTGCCTGGAGTGTACGTCTTGAGAATGAAAAACTGTTTTTT	CAWSVRLENEKLFF
.	.	TRBV4-2	TRBJ1-1	TGTGCCAGCAGCCAAGAGGATAGCAGGGTGGCTGAAGCTTTCTTT	CASSQEDSRVAEAFF
.	once	TRBV6-5	TRBJ1-2	TGTGCCAGCAGTCCCTGGGCCGGAGGTGGTGGCTACACCTTC	CASSPWAGGGGYTF
.	.	TRBV12-3/TRBV12-4	TRBJ1-1	TGTGCCAGCAGTTTAGGCAGTGAAGCTTTCTTT	CASSLGSEAFF
TRBD2	.	TRBV29-1	TRBJ2-5	TGCAGCGTCTTAACTAGCGGGGGAGAGACCCAGTACTTC	CSVLTSGGETQYF